This T cell receptor beta chain was documented in a study of vaccination effects on CD4 cells after COVID-19. Study-wide background: Two-dose vaccination with either BNT162b2 or mRNA-1273 was given to the participants.

General observations from the study: Clonal contraction was marked in infection- and vaccine-induced clones late after vaccination.

Remarks on this clone: What it binds is not known.

The CDR3 runs 15 residues. The V gene's germline CDR1 is LNHDA and CDR2 SQIVND (reference sequence). V lost 9 bases to trimming and J lost 1 base, with 18 bases between them. The repertoire was sequenced with immunoSEQ multiplex PCR; TCRdb's copy has only in-frame clones and lacks some. The table includes 50,000 to 60,000 clones, around 67% detected once. Sequencing in the ViraFEST assay came after antigen-specific CD4+ T cells had been expanded with viral peptide pools, which were used to stimulate PBMC. Cultured cells yielded isolated CD4+ T cells after 10 days. Negative nucleocapsid antibody tests before and after vaccination confirmed no previous SARS-CoV-2 infection.

This clonotype was obtained from a human donor who received a COVID-19 vaccine. Sequencing was performed on CD4+ T cells from PBMCs cultured with SARS-CoV-2 spike peptides, taken before COVID-19 vaccination. J is TRBJ1-1 and V is TRBV19, with D maybe TRBD1 (5 bases). The CDR3 DNA sequence: TGTGCCAGCAGGGAGTCTCAAGGACGGAACACTGAAGCTTTCTTT. Protein product: CASRESQGRNTEAFF.